These T cell receptor beta chains were read from a single sample in a study of blood T cell repertoires in COVID-19. Sequenced by immunoSEQ multiplex PCR; TCRdb stores in-frame clones only, minus some. The data hold about 98,000 clones, with roughly 82% observed a single time. Sequenced sample: peripheral blood. Every receptor here comes from a man between 70 and 80 years old with active or convalescent COVID-19. Both conserved end residues are part of each CDR3. Each record gives: CDR3 DNA, CDR3 protein, D gene, V gene, clone size, J gene. D genes are given only for firm matches. Rows may omit the clone size; those that give it use once, few, many or a size class.

CDR3 DNA: TGTGCCAGCAGCTTAATGGCCCAGGGAGGGACAGATACGCAGTATTTT; CDR3 protein: CASSLMAQGGTDTQYF; D gene: TRBD2; V gene: TRBV11-2; clone size: -; J gene: TRBJ2-3
CDR3 DNA: TGTGCCAGCAGCTTCGACAGGGGAGCTTTCTTT; CDR3 protein: CASSFDRGAFF; D gene: TRBD1; V gene: TRBV11-1; clone size: -; J gene: TRBJ1-1
CDR3 DNA: TGTGCCAGCAGCCCTGGCGGTAATTCACCCCTCCACTTT; CDR3 protein: CASSPGGNSPLHF; D gene: -; V gene: TRBV14; clone size: -; J gene: TRBJ1-6
CDR3 DNA: TGTGCCAGCAGCGGGGGGCCGATCAATGAGCAGTTCTTC; CDR3 protein: CASSGGPINEQFF; D gene: -; V gene: TRBV9; clone size: -; J gene: TRBJ2-1
CDR3 DNA: TGTGCCAGCAGCCAAGAAAGGGGCTGGAACACCGGGGAGCTGTTTTTT; CDR3 protein: CASSQERGWNTGELFF; D gene: -; V gene: TRBV14; clone size: -; J gene: TRBJ2-2
CDR3 DNA: TGTGCCAGTAGTCTCCGGGACTCCGGAAACACCATATATTTT; CDR3 protein: CASSLRDSGNTIYF; D gene: -; V gene: TRBV19; clone size: few; J gene: TRBJ1-3
CDR3 DNA: TGTGCCAGCAGCCAAGAGGAGGAGGAAAAACTGTTTTTT; CDR3 protein: CASSQEEEEKLFF; D gene: -; V gene: TRBV4-2; clone size: -; J gene: TRBJ1-4
CDR3 DNA: TGTGCCAGTAGTATTGGGCAGAACACTGAAGCTTTCTTT; CDR3 protein: CASSIGQNTEAFF; D gene: -; V gene: TRBV19; clone size: -; J gene: TRBJ1-1
CDR3 DNA: TGTGCCAGCAGCTTGGCCAACAGGGGAGCGGCCGGGGAGCTGTTTTTT; CDR3 protein: CASSLANRGAAGELFF; D gene: TRBD1; V gene: TRBV5-4; clone size: -; J gene: TRBJ2-2
CDR3 DNA: TGTGCCATCAAAGAGACAGAGAATAATTCACCCCTCCACTTT; CDR3 protein: CAIKETENNSPLHF; D gene: -; V gene: TRBV10-3; clone size: -; J gene: TRBJ1-6
CDR3 DNA: TGTGCCAGCAGCGTAGGGCCCGGGACAGGGAGCTCTGGAAACACCATATATTTT; CDR3 protein: CASSVGPGTGSSGNTIYF; D gene: TRBD1; V gene: TRBV9; clone size: -; J gene: TRBJ1-3
CDR3 DNA: TGCAGCGTCTCACAGGGGAAACGGGAGACCCAGTACTTC; CDR3 protein: CSVSQGKRETQYF; D gene: TRBD1; V gene: TRBV29-1; clone size: -; J gene: TRBJ2-5
CDR3 DNA: TGCGCCAGCAGTGGGGGACAGATAAACACTGAAGCTTTCTTT; CDR3 protein: CASSGGQINTEAFF; D gene: TRBD1; V gene: TRBV10-1; clone size: -; J gene: TRBJ1-1
CDR3 DNA: TGTGCCAGCAGCGGTCTCGCGGAAGGTCAGCCCCAGCATTTT; CDR3 protein: CASSGLAEGQPQHF; D gene: -; V gene: TRBV7-9; clone size: -; J gene: TRBJ1-5
CDR3 DNA: TGTGCCAGCAGATTAGCGGGGGGCACAGATACGCAGTATTTT; CDR3 protein: CASRLAGGTDTQYF; D gene: TRBD2; V gene: TRBV6-5; clone size: -; J gene: TRBJ2-3
CDR3 DNA: TGTGCCAGCAGCCAAGATCAGGGGGCTAAGAACACTGAAGCTTTCTTT; CDR3 protein: CASSQDQGAKNTEAFF; D gene: TRBD1; V gene: TRBV14; clone size: -; J gene: TRBJ1-1
CDR3 DNA: TGTGCCAGCAGTGAAGCCGGGTACAGGAAATTTGGAAACACCATATATTTT; CDR3 protein: CASSEAGYRKFGNTIYF; D gene: -; V gene: TRBV6-1; clone size: -; J gene: TRBJ1-3
CDR3 DNA: TGCGCCAGCAGCCAAGTCAGGGCTAGCGGTCCCTACGAGCAGTACTTC; CDR3 protein: CASSQVRASGPYEQYF; D gene: TRBD2; V gene: TRBV4-1; clone size: -; J gene: TRBJ2-7
CDR3 DNA: TGCAGTGCTAGTTCGGGAAGCGGGGGGAGAACAGATACGCAGTATTTT; CDR3 protein: CSASSGSGGRTDTQYF; D gene: TRBD2; V gene: TRBV20-1; clone size: -; J gene: TRBJ2-3
CDR3 DNA: TGTGCCTCGGGACTAGCAAACTCCTACAATGAGCAGTTCTTC; CDR3 protein: CASGLANSYNEQFF; D gene: TRBD2; V gene: TRBV15; clone size: -; J gene: TRBJ2-1
CDR3 DNA: TGTGCCAGCAGCTTATCCCAGGGGACCAACACCGGGGAGCTGTTTTTT; CDR3 protein: CASSLSQGTNTGELFF; D gene: -; V gene: TRBV7-8; clone size: -; J gene: TRBJ2-2
CDR3 DNA: TGTGCCAGCAGCTTAGTTGGGGGGGCACAGTCACCCCTCCACTTT; CDR3 protein: CASSLVGGAQSPLHF; D gene: -; V gene: TRBV11-3; clone size: -; J gene: TRBJ1-6
CDR3 DNA: TGTGCCAGCTCACCATATACAGGGTCGGCAGATACGCAGTATTTT; CDR3 protein: CASSPYTGSADTQYF; D gene: -; V gene: TRBV18; clone size: once; J gene: TRBJ2-3
CDR3 DNA: TGTGCCAGCAGTTCCCCCGGGGGCTCTGGAAACACCATATATTTT; CDR3 protein: CASSSPGGSGNTIYF; D gene: -; V gene: TRBV28; clone size: -; J gene: TRBJ1-3
CDR3 DNA: TGTGCCAGCAGTTACGATCCCGGGACAGCCGGATCTCTTTTCCCCCAGCATTTT; CDR3 protein: CASSYDPGTAGSLFPQHF; D gene: TRBD1; V gene: TRBV6-2/TRBV6-3; clone size: -; J gene: TRBJ1-5
CDR3 DNA: TGTGCCAGCAGTCCGACGGGGGGGCCGGTAAACATTCAGTACTTC; CDR3 protein: CASSPTGGPVNIQYF; D gene: TRBD2; V gene: TRBV5-4; clone size: -; J gene: TRBJ2-4
CDR3 DNA: TGTGCCAGCAGCTTCCGGGACAATGAGCAGTTCTTC; CDR3 protein: CASSFRDNEQFF; D gene: -; V gene: TRBV11-1; clone size: few; J gene: TRBJ2-1
CDR3 DNA: TGTGCCAGCAGCGGCGGGTTCTCCTACAATGAGCAGTTCTTC; CDR3 protein: CASSGGFSYNEQFF; D gene: -; V gene: TRBV6-2/TRBV6-3; clone size: -; J gene: TRBJ2-1
CDR3 DNA: TGTGCCAGCTCACCTCTGACAGGTATTAAGGCCGAGCAGTACTTC; CDR3 protein: CASSPLTGIKAEQYF; D gene: -; V gene: TRBV18; clone size: -; J gene: TRBJ2-7
CDR3 DNA: TGCGCCAGCAGTGAGGGAGGGACCTCCTACAATGAGCAGTTCTTC; CDR3 protein: CASSEGGTSYNEQFF; D gene: -; V gene: TRBV10-1; clone size: -; J gene: TRBJ2-1
CDR3 DNA: TGTGCCAGCTCACCATACGAGAAACCAAACTATGGCTACACCTTC; CDR3 protein: CASSPYEKPNYGYTF; D gene: -; V gene: TRBV18; clone size: once; J gene: TRBJ1-2
CDR3 DNA: TGCGCCAGCAGCTTGGACCGGGGGGAGCTGTTTTTT; CDR3 protein: CASSLDRGELFF; D gene: -; V gene: TRBV5-1; clone size: once; J gene: TRBJ2-2
CDR3 DNA: TGTGCCAGCAGTTTGGTACAGGGAAGCACAGATACGCAGTATTTT; CDR3 protein: CASSLVQGSTDTQYF; D gene: -; V gene: TRBV27; clone size: many; J gene: TRBJ2-3
CDR3 DNA: TGTGCCAGCAGTTTCGGACTAGTCGGCTACTTC; CDR3 protein: CASSFGLVGYF; D gene: TRBD2; V gene: TRBV2; clone size: -; J gene: TRBJ2-5
CDR3 DNA: TGTGCCAGTAGAAGGACAGGGGAAGGGGGCTACACCTTC; CDR3 protein: CASRRTGEGGYTF; D gene: TRBD1; V gene: TRBV19; clone size: -; J gene: TRBJ1-2
CDR3 DNA: TGTGCCAGTAAAGGGGGTCCGAGCTCCTACGAGCAGTACTTC; CDR3 protein: CASKGGPSSYEQYF; D gene: -; V gene: TRBV19; clone size: -; J gene: TRBJ2-7
CDR3 DNA: TGTGCCAGCAGCTTCGTCGCGGCTGGCGGAAAACTGTTTTTT; CDR3 protein: CASSFVAAGGKLFF; D gene: -; V gene: TRBV7-9; clone size: -; J gene: TRBJ1-4
CDR3 DNA: TGTGCCAGCAGCTTATTTGGGGAGTCTGGGGCCAACGTCCTGACTTTC; CDR3 protein: CASSLFGESGANVLTF; D gene: -; V gene: TRBV7-3; clone size: -; J gene: TRBJ2-6
CDR3 DNA: TGTGCCAGTAGTATAGTAGAGTATAGCAATCAGCCCCAGCATTTT; CDR3 protein: CASSIVEYSNQPQHF; D gene: -; V gene: TRBV19; clone size: -; J gene: TRBJ1-5
CDR3 DNA: TGTGCCAGCAGCCATGTCAGGGGCTGGACCGGGGAGCTGTTTTTT; CDR3 protein: CASSHVRGWTGELFF; D gene: -; V gene: TRBV5-6; clone size: few; J gene: TRBJ2-2
CDR3 DNA: TGTGCCAGCAGCCAAGGGGGCACGCGGCGGCTCACCGGGGAGCTGTTTTTT; CDR3 protein: CASSQGGTRRLTGELFF; D gene: -; V gene: TRBV3-1/TRBV3-2; clone size: -; J gene: TRBJ2-2
CDR3 DNA: TGTGCCAGCAGCTTAGCCGGGACTAGCGCTTACAATGAGCAGTTCTTC; CDR3 protein: CASSLAGTSAYNEQFF; D gene: TRBD2; V gene: TRBV7-2; clone size: -; J gene: TRBJ2-1
CDR3 DNA: TGTGCCAGCAGTTTGTTCCGGGTGGGCGGGGAGCTGTTTTTT; CDR3 protein: CASSLFRVGGELFF; D gene: -; V gene: TRBV27; clone size: few; J gene: TRBJ2-2
CDR3 DNA: TGCGCCAGCAGCCAAGGAGTCAACAGGGGTAACTATGGCTACACCTTC; CDR3 protein: CASSQGVNRGNYGYTF; D gene: TRBD1; V gene: TRBV4-3; clone size: -; J gene: TRBJ1-2
CDR3 DNA: TGCAGTGCTAGTGTCAATAACTATGGCTACACCTTC; CDR3 protein: CSASVNNYGYTF; D gene: -; V gene: TRBV20-1; clone size: many; J gene: TRBJ1-2
CDR3 DNA: TGTGCCAGCAGCCAAGGCTGGGGGGGCCAAGAGACCCAGTACTTC; CDR3 protein: CASSQGWGGQETQYF; D gene: TRBD2; V gene: TRBV3-1/TRBV3-2; clone size: -; J gene: TRBJ2-5
CDR3 DNA: TGCGCCAGCAGCTTGGGGGACAGGGGGTATACTGAAGCTTTCTTT; CDR3 protein: CASSLGDRGYTEAFF; D gene: TRBD1; V gene: TRBV5-1; clone size: few; J gene: TRBJ1-1
CDR3 DNA: TGTGCCAGCAGCCAAGAGGTAGGCGCCAGGGGTAACATTCAGTACTTC; CDR3 protein: CASSQEVGARGNIQYF; D gene: -; V gene: TRBV4-2; clone size: -; J gene: TRBJ2-4
CDR3 DNA: TGTGCCAGCTCGTGGGGACTGGACACCGGGGAGCTGTTTTTT; CDR3 protein: CASSWGLDTGELFF; D gene: -; V gene: TRBV18; clone size: -; J gene: TRBJ2-2